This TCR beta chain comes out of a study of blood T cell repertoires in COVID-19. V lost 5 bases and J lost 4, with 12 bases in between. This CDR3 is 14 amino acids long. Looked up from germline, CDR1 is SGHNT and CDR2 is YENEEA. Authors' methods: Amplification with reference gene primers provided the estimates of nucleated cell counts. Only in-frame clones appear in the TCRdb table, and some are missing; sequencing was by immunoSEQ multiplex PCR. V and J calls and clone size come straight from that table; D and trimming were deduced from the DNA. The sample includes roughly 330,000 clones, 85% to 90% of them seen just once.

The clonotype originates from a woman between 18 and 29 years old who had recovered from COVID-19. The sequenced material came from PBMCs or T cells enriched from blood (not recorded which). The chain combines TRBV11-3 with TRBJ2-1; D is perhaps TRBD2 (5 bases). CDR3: CASSRAADYNEQFF. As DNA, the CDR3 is TGTGCCAGCAGCCGAGCGGCAGATTACAATGAGCAGTTCTTC.